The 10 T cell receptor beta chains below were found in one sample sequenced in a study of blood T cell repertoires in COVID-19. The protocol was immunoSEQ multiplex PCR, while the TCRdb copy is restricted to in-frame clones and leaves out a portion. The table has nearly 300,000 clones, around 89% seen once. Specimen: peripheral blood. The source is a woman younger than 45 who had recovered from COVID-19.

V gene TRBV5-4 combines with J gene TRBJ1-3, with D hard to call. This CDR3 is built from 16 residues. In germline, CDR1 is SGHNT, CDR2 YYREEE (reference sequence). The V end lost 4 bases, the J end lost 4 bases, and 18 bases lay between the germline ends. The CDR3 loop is CASSTTGGGIGNTIYF. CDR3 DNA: TGTGCCAGCAGCACTACGGGAGGAGGGATCGGAAACACCATATATTTT.

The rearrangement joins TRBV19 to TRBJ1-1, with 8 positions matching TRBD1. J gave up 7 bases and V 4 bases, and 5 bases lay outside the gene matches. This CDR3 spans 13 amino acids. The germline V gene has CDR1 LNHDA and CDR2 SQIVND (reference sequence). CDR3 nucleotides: TGTGCCAGTAGTAGACAGGGGAGGAGTGAAGCTTTCTTT. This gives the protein CASSRQGRSEAFF.

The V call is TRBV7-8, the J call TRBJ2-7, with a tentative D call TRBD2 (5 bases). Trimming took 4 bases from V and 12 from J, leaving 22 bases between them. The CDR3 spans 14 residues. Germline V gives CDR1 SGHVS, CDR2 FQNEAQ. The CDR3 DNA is TGTGCCAGCAGCTCGACCACGGGATCTAGTCGGATGTACTTC. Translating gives CASSSTTGSSRMYF.

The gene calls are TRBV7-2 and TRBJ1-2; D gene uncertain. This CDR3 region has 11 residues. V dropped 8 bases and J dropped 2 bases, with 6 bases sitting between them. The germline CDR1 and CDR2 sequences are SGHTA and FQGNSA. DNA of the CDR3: TGTGCCAGCGGGGAGAACTATGGCTACACCTTC. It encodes CASGENYGYTF.

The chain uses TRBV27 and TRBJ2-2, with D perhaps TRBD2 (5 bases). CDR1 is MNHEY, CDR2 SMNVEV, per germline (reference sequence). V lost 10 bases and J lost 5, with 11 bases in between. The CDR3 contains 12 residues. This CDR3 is CATRRGTGELFF. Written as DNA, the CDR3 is TGTGCCACCAGACGCGGGACCGGGGAGCTGTTTTTT.

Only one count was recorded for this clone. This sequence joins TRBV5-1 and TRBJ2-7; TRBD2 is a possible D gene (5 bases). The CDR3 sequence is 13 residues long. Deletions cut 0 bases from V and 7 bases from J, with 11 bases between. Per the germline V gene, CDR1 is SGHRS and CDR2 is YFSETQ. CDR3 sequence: CASSLVGSAEQYF. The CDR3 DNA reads TGCGCCAGCAGCTTGGTGGGGAGCGCGGAGCAGTACTTC. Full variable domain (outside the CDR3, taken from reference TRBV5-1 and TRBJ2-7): KAGVTQTPRYLIKTRGQQVTLSCSPISGHRSVSWYQQTPGQGLQFLFEYFSETQRNKGNFPGRFSGRQFSNSRSEMNVSTLELGDSALYLCASSLVGSAEQYFGPGTRLTVT.

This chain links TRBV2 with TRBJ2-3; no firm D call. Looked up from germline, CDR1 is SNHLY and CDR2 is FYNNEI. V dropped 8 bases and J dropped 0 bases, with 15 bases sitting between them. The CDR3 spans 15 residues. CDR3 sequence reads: CASRSGVASTDTQYF. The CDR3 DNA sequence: TGTGCCAGCCGGAGTGGTGTAGCCAGCACAGATACGCAGTATTTT.

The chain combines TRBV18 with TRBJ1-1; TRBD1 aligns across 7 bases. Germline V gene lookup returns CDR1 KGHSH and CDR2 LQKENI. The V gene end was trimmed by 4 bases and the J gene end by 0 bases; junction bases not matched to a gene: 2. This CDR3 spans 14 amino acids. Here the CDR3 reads CASSLGQLNTEAFF. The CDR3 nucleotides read TGTGCCAGCTCACTGGGACAGCTGAACACTGAAGCTTTCTTT.

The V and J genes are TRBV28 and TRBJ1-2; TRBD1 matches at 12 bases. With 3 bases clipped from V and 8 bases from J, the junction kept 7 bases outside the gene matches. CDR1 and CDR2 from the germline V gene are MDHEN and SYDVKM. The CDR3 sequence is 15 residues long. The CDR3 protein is CASSFPGQGAWGYTF. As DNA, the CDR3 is TGTGCCAGCAGTTTCCCGGGACAGGGGGCATGGGGCTACACCTTC.

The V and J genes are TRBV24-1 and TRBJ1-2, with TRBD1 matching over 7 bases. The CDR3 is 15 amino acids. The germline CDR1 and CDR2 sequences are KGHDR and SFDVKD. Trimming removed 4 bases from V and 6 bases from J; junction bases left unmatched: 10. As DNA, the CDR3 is TGTGCCACCAGTGAACCGACCGGGACAGAAGATGGCTACACCTTC. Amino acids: CATSEPTGTEDGYTF.